This T cell receptor beta chain was retrieved from a study of T cell responses to AZD1222 COVID-19 vaccine. This CDR3 has 13 residues. CDR1 is SGHNT and CDR2 is YYREEE in the germline V gene (reference sequence). Trimming pared 0 bases from V and 1 base from J, leaving 5 bases between. Measured with immunoSEQ multiplex PCR; TCRdb has only the in-frame clones, and not every one. The repertoire includes more than 70,000 clones, 90% of them detected once, and 2.5% to 4% sits in the top ten. Only one count was recorded for this clone. This TCR came from an adult who received the AZD1222 COVID-19 vaccine. The sample in question was peripheral blood, obtained 28 days after the second AZD1222 dose. This chain links TRBV5-4 with TRBJ2-7; D gene ambiguous. The CDR3 DNA follows: TGTGCCAGCAGCTTGGTAGGTTCCTACGAGCAGTACTTC. Amino acids: CASSLVGSYEQYF.